One TCR beta chain is described in this entry. This entry comes from a study of blood T cell repertoires in COVID-19. Across the whole study: The analysed material was cDNA or gDNA that came from T cells, B-cell-depleted T cells, or PBMCs.

CDR1 is ENHRY, CDR2 SYGVKD, per germline. V was trimmed by 9 bases and J by 2 bases, leaving 14 bases between them. This CDR3 is built from 13 residues. The method was immunoSEQ multiplex PCR; TCRdb's version includes in-frame clones alone and lacks a portion of them. The sample contains roughly 200,000 clones, approximately 90% of which appear only once. The sample consisted of peripheral blood. The TCR originated in a man aged 55 to 70 with active or convalescent COVID-19. This chain uses TRBV10-3 with TRBJ2-7, with TRBD1 as a possible D gene (6 bases). The CDR3 DNA follows: TGTGCCATACGGGACACCAACACCTACGAGCAGTACTTC. Protein: CAIRDTNTYEQYF.